The next 25 T cell receptor beta chains were all read from a single sample in a study of T-cell reconstitution after alpha-beta-depleted transplantation in children. Preparation of the TCRbeta library involved a method that used unique molecular identifiers. A single record per CDR3 protein comes from TCRdb applying MiXCR to the PCR reads. The repertoire holds just over 950,000 distinct CDR3 sequences, with about 29% as singletons. The sample in question was PBMCs, mostly from graft donor cells, obtained 360 days after TCRalphabeta/CD19-depleted stem cell transplant. The receptors stem from a boy younger than two who had a stem cell transplant for SCID, so the T cells may come from the graft donor.

This clonotype was found many times. J is TRBJ1-1 and V is TRBV7-3; D might be TRBD1 (6 bases). CDR3 length: 13 amino acids. Germline CDR1 SGHTA, CDR2 FQGTGA. V was pared by 4 bases and J by 1 base, with 7 bases between. The CDR3 DNA reads as TGTGCCAGCAGCTGGACAGAGAACACTGAAGCTTTCTTT. Its translation: CASSWTENTEAFF.

This chain links TRBV29-1 with TRBJ2-3, with D perhaps matching TRBD2 (6 bases). Germline CDR1 SQVTM, CDR2 ANQGSEA. V gave up 3 bases and J gave up 5 bases, with 15 bases separating them. This CDR3 is built from 14 residues. The DNA for the CDR3 is TGCAGCGTTGAGTCCGGCGGGGTCGGAGATACGCAGTATTTT. Amino acids: CSVESGGVGDTQYF.

J is TRBJ1-5 and V is TRBV10-2, with D possibly TRBD1 on 6 matching bases. There are 17 residues in the CDR3. Germline CDR1 reads WSHSY; CDR2 reads SAAADI. Trimming left V 4 bases short and J 0 bases short, with 16 bases between. The CDR3 reads CASSVGGLKDSNQPQHF. CDR3 sequence (DNA): TGCGCCAGCAGTGTCGGGGGGCTAAAAGATAGCAATCAGCCCCAGCATTTT.

This clonotype was counted between two and nine times. The chain is built from TRBV15 and TRBJ2-7, with TRBD1 identical over 7 bases. After removal of 5 bases from V and 2 bases from J, the junction contained 6 bases not matched to a gene. This CDR3 region has 14 residues. Germline V gene lookup returns CDR1 LNHNV and CDR2 YYDKDF (reference sequence). The CDR3 region has the DNA TGTGCCACCAGCGCACAGGGGTTGGCCTACGAGCAGTACTTC. It encodes CATSAQGLAYEQYF.

The table lists this clonotype with a few counts. V usage is TRBV6-1 and J usage is TRBJ2-6, with a possible D match to TRBD2 (6 bases). Per the germline V gene, CDR1 is MNHNS and CDR2 is SASEGT. V was trimmed by 4 bases and J by 2 bases, leaving 6 bases between them. CDR3 length: 14 residues. The CDR3 region is CASSGGTGANVLTF. CDR3 coding DNA: TGTGCCAGCAGTGGCGGGACTGGGGCCAACGTCCTGACTTTC.

The chain combines TRBV20-1 with TRBJ2-7, with a tentative D call TRBD1 (6 bases). The V end lost 4 bases, the J end lost 3 bases, and 10 bases lay between the germline ends. There are 12 residues in the CDR3. The germline V gene encodes CDR1 DFQATT and CDR2 SNEGSKA (reference sequence). CDR3 nucleotides: TGCAGTGCTACCCTACAGGGCTACGAGCAGTACTTC. Translated, it gives CSATLQGYEQYF.

The V gene is TRBV10-3, the J gene TRBJ2-7; D is ambiguous. This CDR3 is 14 amino acids long. Trimming took 2 bases from V and 4 from J, leaving 12 bases between them. Germline CDR1 is ENHRY and CDR2 is SYGVKD. The CDR3 DNA follows: TGTGCCATCAGTGAGCGGAACGGCCTATACGAGCAGTACTTC. Translating gives CAISERNGLYEQYF.

The rearrangement links TRBV6-4 to TRBJ2-2, with TRBD2 matching 14 bases. The germline V gene encodes CDR1 MRHNA and CDR2 SNTAGT. After removal of 10 bases from V and 7 bases from J, the junction contained 8 bases not matched to a gene. The CDR3 sequence is 15 residues long. The CDR3 DNA sequence: TGTGCCAACCACGGACTAGCGGGGGGTTTCGGGGAGCTGTTTTTT. Translating it yields CANHGLAGGFGELFF.

This chain connects TRBV5-5 to TRBJ2-2, with D hard to call. This CDR3 spans 16 amino acids. The V and J ends lost 4 bases and 0 bases respectively, with 13 bases between them. Per germline, CDR1 SGHKS and CDR2 YYEKEE (reference sequence). CDR3 nucleotide sequence: TGTGCCAGCAGCCCTCCGGGTAGACCGAACACCGGGGAGCTGTTTTTT. This gives the protein CASSPPGRPNTGELFF.

The chain has TRBV7-2 and TRBJ2-1, with TRBD2 matching 15 bases. The V gene's germline CDR1 is SGHTA and CDR2 FQGNSA. V lost 0 bases to trimming and J lost 9 bases; unmatched junction nucleotides: 6. The CDR3 contains 17 residues. CDR3 DNA sequence: TGTGCCAGCAGCTTAGCGGGGGGACTAGCGGGGGGTAGTGAGCAGTTCTTC. Residues: CASSLAGGLAGGSEQFF. Using reference TRBV7-2 and TRBJ2-1 for the parts outside the CDR3, the full variable domain is GAGVSQSPSNKVTEKGKDVELRCDPISGHTALYWYRQSLGQGLEFLIYFQGNSAPDKSGLPSDRFSAERTGGSVSTLTIQRTQQEDSAVYLCASSLAGGLAGGSEQFFGPGTRLTVL.

The chain joins TRBV5-1 to TRBJ1-5; D is unclear. The V gene lost 4 bases and the J gene lost 1 base, with 21 bases spanning the gap. Per germline, CDR1 SGHRS and CDR2 YFSETQ. The CDR3 totals 18 residues. The CDR3 sequence is CASSPGDGWALSNQPQHF. Written as DNA, the CDR3 is TGCGCCAGCAGCCCGGGCGACGGATGGGCATTAAGCAATCAGCCCCAGCATTTT. The full variable domain, in which reference TRBV5-1 and TRBJ1-5 provide the parts outside the CDR3, is KAGVTQTPRYLIKTRGQQVTLSCSPISGHRSVSWYQQTPGQGLQFLFEYFSETQRNKGNFPGRFSGRQFSNSRSEMNVSTLELGDSALYLCASSPGDGWALSNQPQHFGDGTRLSIL.

The CDR3 bases are TGTGCCAGCAGCGTAGGTGCCCCGGGGGTACAAGAGACCCAGTACTTC. Amino acids: CASSVGAPGVQETQYF. The chain uses TRBV9 and TRBJ2-5; a weak D match, TRBD2 (6 bases). The V and J ends lost 0 bases and 2 bases respectively, with 14 bases between them. The CDR3 covers 16 residues. CDR1 is SGDLS and CDR2 is YYNGEE in the germline V gene.

The chain is built from TRBV15 and TRBJ1-2, with D unresolved. Germline V lookup: CDR1 LNHNV, CDR2 YYDKDF (reference sequence). The CDR3 is 13 amino acids. V lost 5 bases to trimming and J lost 5 bases, with 12 bases between them. CDR3 sequence (DNA): TGTGCCACCAGCCTCTTGGGGAAATATGGCTACACCTTC. Protein sequence: CATSLLGKYGYTF. The full variable domain, with the rest looked up from reference TRBV15 and TRBJ1-2, is DAMVIQNPRYQVTQFGKPVTLSCSQTLNHNVMYWYQQKSSQAPKLLFHYYDKDFNNEADTPDNFQSRRPNTSFCFLDIRSPGLGDTAMYLCATSLLGKYGYTFGSGTRLTVV.

This clonotype was seen only a few times. The chain recombines TRBV9 with TRBJ1-5; maybe TRBD1 (6 bases). V lost 0 bases and J 3 bases, leaving 10 bases between the germline ends. This CDR3 has 15 residues. Germline V CDR1 and CDR2: SGDLS, YYNGEE. The CDR3 nucleotides are TGTGCCAGCAGCGTAGGGGGGCGGAACAATCAGCCCCAGCATTTT. This gives the protein CASSVGGRNNQPQHF. The variable domain in full, completed from reference TRBV9 and TRBJ1-5, reads DSGVTQTPKHLITATGQRVTLRCSPRSGDLSVYWYQQSLDQGLQFLIQYYNGEERAKGNILERFSAQQFPDLHSELNLSSLELGDSALYFCASSVGGRNNQPQHFGDGTRLSIL.

This clonotype was picked up many times. V usage is TRBV25-1 and J usage is TRBJ1-1, with D tentatively TRBD1 (6 bases). The CDR3 totals 11 residues. From germline, CDR1 is MGHDK and CDR2 SYGVNS. V lost 4 bases, J lost 11 bases, and 11 bases lay in between. CDR3 residues: CASSVAGEAFF. CDR3 nucleotides: TGTGCCAGCAGTGTGGCAGGGGAGGCTTTCTTT.

V is TRBV20-1 and J is TRBJ2-7, with TRBD1 identical over 10 bases. This CDR3 comprises 13 residues. Germline V lookup: CDR1 DFQATT, CDR2 SNEGSKA (reference sequence). V lost 5 bases, J lost 6 bases, and 7 bases stayed unmatched. This chain's CDR3 is CSAGWTGGAEQYF. In DNA form, the CDR3 reads TGCAGTGCTGGATGGACAGGGGGTGCCGAGCAGTACTTC.

The chain has TRBV5-1 and TRBJ1-1; D might be TRBD1 (5 bases). Looked up from germline, CDR1 is SGHRS and CDR2 is YFSETQ. With 4 bases removed from V and 4 bases from J, the gap between germline ends came to 17 bases. This CDR3 contains 15 residues. CDR3 region: CASSVTGATITEAFF. The CDR3 DNA sequence: TGCGCCAGCAGCGTTACCGGGGCCACCATCACTGAAGCTTTCTTT.

This chain links TRBV9 with TRBJ2-2; D gene unclear. The ends were cut back, 0 bases at V and 0 bases at J, with 9 bases in the middle. Germline V gene sequence: CDR1 SGDLS, CDR2 YYNGEE. CDR3 length: 16 residues. For the CDR3, the DNA is TGTGCCAGCAGCGTAGTGGGCAGCCCGAACACCGGGGAGCTGTTTTTT. Translated: CASSVVGSPNTGELFF. Together with reference TRBV9 and TRBJ2-2, the CDR3 gives the full variable domain: DSGVTQTPKHLITATGQRVTLRCSPRSGDLSVYWYQQSLDQGLQFLIQYYNGEERAKGNILERFSAQQFPDLHSELNLSSLELGDSALYFCASSVVGSPNTGELFFGEGSRLTVL.

This clonotype was counted only a few times. This chain connects TRBV4-1 to TRBJ2-5; D ambiguous. The CDR3 spans 14 residues. Trimming shortened V by 1 base and J by 3 bases, and 9 bases separated the two germline ends. CDR1 and CDR2 from the germline V gene are MGHRA and YSYEKL. The CDR3 region is CASSQGRIEETQYF. For the CDR3, the DNA is TGCGCCAGCAGCCAAGGCCGGATTGAAGAGACCCAGTACTTC.

J is TRBJ2-2 and V is TRBV5-1, with 7 nucleotides matching TRBD1. The germline V gene encodes CDR1 SGHRS and CDR2 YFSETQ. V was clipped by 0 bases and J by 6 bases; unmatched bases: 5. The length of the CDR3 is 15 residues. CDR3 amino acids: CASSLEGANAGELFF. The DNA for the CDR3 is TGCGCCAGCAGCTTGGAGGGGGCTAACGCCGGGGAGCTGTTTTTT.

There are a few counts of this clonotype. The DNA for the CDR3 is TGTGCCAGCAGCTTCACCCGAGCGGGGCGGGGAGATACGCAGTATTTT. This codes for CASSFTRAGRGDTQYF. The chain combines TRBV28 with TRBJ2-3; TRBD2 agrees at 7 bases. The CDR3 contains 16 residues. From germline, CDR1 is MDHEN and CDR2 SYDVKM. V lost 6 bases to trimming and J lost 5 bases; unmatched junction nucleotides: 14.

This chain connects TRBV11-1 to TRBJ2-1, with D possibly being TRBD2 (7 bases). This CDR3 spans 16 amino acids. Trimming left V 6 bases short and J 7 bases short, with 22 bases between. Germline V gene lookup returns CDR1 SGHAT and CDR2 FQDESV (reference sequence). CDR3 sequence: CASSRTLRGAQNEQFF. CDR3 DNA: TGTGCCAGCAGTCGAACCCTACGGGGGGCGCAAAATGAGCAGTTCTTC. Full variable domain (rest looked up from reference TRBV11-1 and TRBJ2-1): EAEVAQSPRYKITEKSQAVAFWCDPISGHATLYWYRQILGQGPELLVQFQDESVVDDSQLPKDRFSAERLKGVDSTLKIQPAELGDSAMYLCASSRTLRGAQNEQFFGPGTRLTVL.

The chain employs TRBV20-1 and TRBJ1-2; D is unclear. With 1 base removed from V and 5 bases from J, the gap between germline ends came to 5 bases. Germline values: CDR1 DFQATT, CDR2 SNEGSKA (reference sequence). The CDR3 totals 11 residues. The CDR3 DNA follows: TGCAGTGCTAGAGCGGGGTATGGCTACACCTTC. Translated, it gives CSARAGYGYTF.

The V call is TRBV27, the J call TRBJ2-2, with 7 bases that match TRBD2. Losses at the gene ends were 1 base for V and 4 bases for J; bases not matched to a gene: 6. The V gene's germline CDR1 is MNHEY and CDR2 SMNVEV (reference sequence). This CDR3 spans 16 amino acids. The CDR3 protein is CASSLFHPGGTGELFF. CDR3 nucleotides: TGTGCCAGCAGTTTATTCCACCCGGGGGGCACCGGGGAGCTGTTTTTT.

With respect to this clonotype: No conserved phenylalanine or tryptophan ends this CDR3, so it is likely a read error. This rearrangement joins TRBV6-5 to TRBJ2-2; D gene ambiguous. Trimming left V 3 bases short and J 4 bases short, with 3 bases between. This CDR3 spans 12 amino acids. The germline V gene has CDR1 MNHEY and CDR2 SVGAGI. Here the CDR3 reads CASSYSTGELFY. DNA of the CDR3: TGTGCCAGCAGTTATAGCACCGGGGAGCTGTTTTAT.